These T cell receptor beta chains were read from a single sample in a study of response to subunit inactivated influenza vaccine. MiXCR was run by TCRdb on the RT-PCR reads, yielding one entry per CDR3 protein. The sample consists of 860,000 or so distinct CDR3 sequences, 21% of them appearing once. The material was PBMCs from blood, obtained roughly 5 days after vaccination. These receptors were collected from a man aged 50 or older who received an inactivated influenza vaccine. The CDR3 runs from the conserved cysteine through the conserved F or W. Each record gives: CDR3 protein, CDR3 DNA, V gene, J gene, D gene, clone size. D genes are given only for firm matches. Only some rows state a clone size, as once, few, many or a class for expanded clones.

cdr3_aa: CASSPGTAFRNEQYF; cdr3_nt: TGTGCCAGCAGCCCCGGGACAGCGTTTAGGAACGAGCAGTACTTC; v_call: TRBV9; j_call: TRBJ2-7; d_call: TRBD1; clone_size: few
cdr3_aa: CASSLIGAPDTQYF; cdr3_nt: TGTGCCAGCAGTTTAATCGGGGCCCCAGATACGCAGTATTTT; v_call: TRBV28; j_call: TRBJ2-3; d_call: NA; clone_size: few
cdr3_aa: CASSDPPSLEQFF; cdr3_nt: TGTGCCAGCAGTGACCCGCCATCGCTCGAGCAGTTCTTC; v_call: TRBV6-4; j_call: TRBJ2-1; d_call: NA; clone_size: NA
cdr3_aa: CASSPRRGRSSGANVLTF; cdr3_nt: TGTGCCAGCAGTCCTAGGAGGGGACGGAGCTCTGGGGCCAACGTCCTGACTTTC; v_call: TRBV12-3/TRBV12-4; j_call: TRBJ2-6; d_call: NA; clone_size: few
cdr3_aa: CASHITGEQYF; cdr3_nt: TGTGCCAGTCATATTACCGGCGAGCAGTACTTC; v_call: TRBV2; j_call: TRBJ2-7; d_call: NA; clone_size: NA
cdr3_aa: CASSEGTGPDTQYF; cdr3_nt: TGTGCCAGCAGTGAGGGGACAGGGCCAGATACGCAGTATTTT; v_call: TRBV6-4; j_call: TRBJ2-3; d_call: TRBD1; clone_size: few
cdr3_aa: CSVYYLIVGAKETQYF; cdr3_nt: TGCAGCGTTTATTATTTAATCGTAGGGGCAAAAGAGACCCAGTACTTC; v_call: TRBV29-1; j_call: TRBJ2-5; d_call: NA; clone_size: NA
cdr3_aa: CASSVTGGRSPLHF; cdr3_nt: TGTGCCAGCAGCGTAACGGGGGGCAGATCACCCCTCCACTTT; v_call: TRBV9; j_call: TRBJ1-6; d_call: NA; clone_size: NA
cdr3_aa: CAWTGTNNSPLHF; cdr3_nt: TGTGCCTGGACAGGGACTAATAATTCACCCCTCCACTTT; v_call: TRBV30; j_call: TRBJ1-6; d_call: NA; clone_size: NA
cdr3_aa: CASSQGDDRGEQFF; cdr3_nt: TGTGCCAGCAGCCAGGGAGACGACAGGGGTGAGCAGTTCTTC; v_call: TRBV4-2; j_call: TRBJ2-1; d_call: TRBD1; clone_size: NA
cdr3_aa: CATQGRAGGNNEQFF; cdr3_nt: TGTGCCACCCAGGGCAGAGCAGGGGGCAACAATGAGCAGTTCTTC; v_call: TRBV24-1; j_call: TRBJ2-1; d_call: TRBD1; clone_size: few